The entry below describes one TCR beta chain. The sample belongs to a study of technical replicates of blood from a few donors. Trimming took off 0 bases at V and 1 base at J, with 15 bases between the two ends. Germline V gene sequence: CDR1 LNHDA, CDR2 SQIVND (reference sequence). The CDR3 extends over 17 amino acids. The data were produced by immunoSEQ multiplex PCR, yet TCRdb's version contains in-frame clones alone and is incomplete. The sample contains approximately 53,000 clones, roughly 95% of which appear only once. The rearrangement links TRBV19 to TRBJ1-1, with no clear D. The source of this sequence is a human donor in good health. Sequencing was carried out using T cells isolated from PBMCs. DNA of the CDR3: TGTGCCAGTAGTATAGATCAAACTGCTCCCGGGAACACTGAAGCTTTCTTT. Protein sequence: CASSIDQTAPGNTEAFF.